This entry lists 18 T cell receptor beta chains sequenced from one sample in a study of CD8+CD57+ T cells in acquired aplastic anemia. Patients selected for sequencing had displayed CD8+CD57+ cell expansion by flow cytometry. TCR beta VDJ and CDR3 profiles were obtained from a genomic DNA template. TCRdb reprocessed the reads with MiXCR, giving one entry per CDR3 protein. This table holds around 150,000 distinct CDR3 sequences, roughly two thirds found once. Input material: sorted CD4+, CD8+, or CD8+CD57+ T cells (not recorded which) from PBMCs. All receptors derive from a human donor with aplastic anemia.

This rearrangement joins TRBV7-2 to TRBJ2-5, with D tentatively TRBD1 (5 bases). V dropped 8 bases and J dropped 5 bases, with 15 bases sitting between them. The germline V gene has CDR1 SGHTA and CDR2 FQGNSA. The length of the CDR3 is 13 residues. CDR3: CASGRGFKETQYF. CDR3 DNA: TGTGCCAGCGGAAGGGGTTTTAAGGAGACCCAGTACTTC.

As to this clonotype: The junction does not match germline at one end; this may be a read error. The chain uses TRBV29-1 and TRBJ2-7; a weak D match, TRBD2 (5 bases). Germline CDR1 is SQVTM and CDR2 is ANQGSEA. CDR3 length: 12 amino acids. CDR3 sequence reads: CSVQGSSYGQYF. CDR3 bases: TGCAGCGTTCAAGGGAGCTCCTACGGGCAGTACTTC.

The table lists this clonotype with a count of one. The rearrangement uses TRBV24-1 and TRBJ2-2; D is unresolved. With 1 base removed from V and 4 bases from J, the gap between germline ends came to 9 bases. The CDR3 has 15 residues. Germline V CDR1 and CDR2: KGHDR, SFDVKD. CDR3 nucleotide sequence: TGTGCCACCAGTGATTTAGCGTCCCCCACCGGGGAGCTGTTTTTT. Its translation is CATSDLASPTGELFF.

The J gene is TRBJ1-1, the V gene TRBV7-2; D is uncertain. The CDR3 runs 12 residues. Germline-derived CDR1 and CDR2 are SGHTA and FQGNSA. CDR3 bases: TGTGTTAGCCGGGGAGGAGGTACTGAAGCTTTCTTT. It is translated as CVSRGGGTEAFF.

The J gene is TRBJ2-5, the V gene TRBV14; D gene ambiguous. V dropped 6 bases and J dropped 4 bases, with 12 bases sitting between them. The CDR3 runs to 13 residues. Germline CDR1 is SGHDN and CDR2 is FVKESK. CDR3 region: CASSRLLGETQYF. The CDR3 region has the DNA TGTGCCAGCAGTCGGCTGTTAGGAGAGACCCAGTACTTC.

The chain links TRBV6-4 to TRBJ2-2; D is ambiguous. Germline V gene data show CDR1 as MRHNA and CDR2 as SNTAGT. V was trimmed by 4 bases and J by 4 bases, leaving 7 bases between them. This CDR3 is built from 13 residues. The CDR3 protein is CASSGAGTGELFF. Here the CDR3 DNA reads TGTGCCAGCAGTGGGGCAGGCACCGGGGAGCTGTTTTTT.

The genes are TRBV7-3 and TRBJ2-1, with TRBD2 matching over 8 bases. The junction had 12 bases not matched to a gene; V was cut back by 2 bases and J by 9 bases. The CDR3 spans 16 residues. Germline V gives CDR1 SGHTA, CDR2 FQGTGA. The CDR3 DNA reads TGTGCCAGCAGCTTAGCAGCGGGAGCTATTAAGGGTGAGCAGTTCTTC. It yields the protein CASSLAAGAIKGEQFF.

The chain is built from TRBV7-6 and TRBJ2-6; 8 nucleotides agree with TRBD1. Germline V gives CDR1 SGHVS, CDR2 FNYEAQ. Trimming at V came to 5 bases and at J to 4 bases, leaving 10 bases not matched to a gene. CDR3 length: 17 amino acids. The CDR3 DNA reads TGTGCCAGCAGCCCTGGGACAGGCTCGCCCGGGGCCAACGTCCTGACTTTC. Protein product: CASSPGTGSPGANVLTF.

The CDR3 DNA follows: TGTGCCAGTAGTATGACGAAGTATCAGCCCCAGCATTTT. This gives the protein CASSMTKYQPQHF. This chain joins TRBV19 and TRBJ1-5; no clear D gene. CDR3 length: 13 residues. Trimming pared 3 bases from V and 5 bases from J, leaving 8 bases between. Germline-derived CDR1 and CDR2 are LNHDA and SQIVND (reference sequence).

The chain employs TRBV5-4 and TRBJ1-1; 8 bases are a match to TRBD1. V shed 4 bases and J 1 base; nucleotides not matched to a gene: 6. The CDR3 loop spans 15 amino acids. CDR1 is SGHNT, CDR2 YYREEE, per germline (reference sequence). CDR3 sequence reads: CASSAVDRANTEAFF. The CDR3 nucleotides read TGTGCCAGCAGCGCCGTGGACAGGGCGAACACTGAAGCTTTCTTT.

As concerns this clonotype: A much larger clone is a single base away; this may be a read error. The rearrangement links TRBV20-1 to TRBJ1-2, with D possibly TRBD1 on 5 matching bases. The CDR3 has 14 residues. Germline CDR1 reads DFQATT; CDR2 reads SNEGSKA (reference sequence). The germline V and J ends were trimmed by 6 bases and 3 bases, with 17 bases remaining between them. The CDR3 region has the DNA TGCAGTGCCCCAGGGTCGGGAGAGGACTATGGCTACACCTTC. It specifies CSAPGSGEDYGYTF.

To note about this clonotype: Relative to the germline gene, one junction end is altered; a read error may explain this. The J gene is TRBJ2-1, the V gene TRBV10-3; 13 bases match TRBD2. This CDR3 is built from 16 residues. Germline-derived CDR1 and CDR2 are ENHRY and SYGVKD. CDR3 region: CASSKLAGGRRNEQFF. CDR3 DNA sequence: TGTGCCAGCAGTAAACTAGCGGGGGGGCGGCGCAATGAGCAGTTCTTC.

V gene TRBV19 combines with J gene TRBJ2-2; 9 nucleotides agree with TRBD1. The CDR3 is made up of 13 amino acids. Germline values: CDR1 LNHDA, CDR2 SQIVND (reference sequence). V lost 8 bases to trimming and J lost 10 bases; unmatched junction nucleotides: 8. The CDR3 region has the DNA TGTGCCAGTCAGACAGGGGGGCGCAAGGAGCTGTTTTTT. It codes for CASQTGGRKELFF. Filled out from reference TRBV19 and TRBJ2-2, the complete variable domain reads DGGITQSPKYLFRKEGQNVTLSCEQNLNHDAMYWYRQDPGQGLRLIYYSQIVNDFQKGDIAEGYSVSREKKESFPLTVTSAQKNPTAFYLCASQTGGRKELFFGEGSRLTVL.

The CDR3 DNA follows: TGCAGTGCCACCTCCGATGGGGGCATCTATGGCTACACCTTC. It encodes CSATSDGGIYGYTF. The genes are TRBV20-1 and TRBJ1-2; TRBD1 is a possible D gene (6 bases). V was pared by 6 bases and J by 4 bases, with 18 bases between. Germline V lookup: CDR1 DFQATT, CDR2 SNEGSKA (reference sequence). CDR3 size: 14 residues.

This clonotype was seen a single time. The rearrangement uses TRBV29-1 and TRBJ1-3; no firm D call. Germline V lookup: CDR1 SQVTM, CDR2 ANQGSEA. The germline V and J ends were trimmed by 3 bases and 8 bases, with 17 bases remaining between them. The CDR3 runs to 14 residues. In DNA form, the CDR3 reads TGCAGCGTTGAGTCGGGAGACGGAAATTACACCATATATTTT. Amino acids: CSVESGDGNYTIYF.

This clonotype appeared once. This sequence joins TRBV7-9 and TRBJ2-5; D possibly corresponds to TRBD1 (5 bases). CDR1 is SEHNR, CDR2 FQNEAQ, per germline (reference sequence). The CDR3 length is 14 residues. Deletions cut 1 base from V and 5 bases from J, with 11 bases between. As DNA, the CDR3 is TGTGCCAGCAGCTTAGGACAGCAGGGTGAGACCCAGTACTTC. Its translation: CASSLGQQGETQYF.

The chain has TRBV7-6 and TRBJ2-3; D ambiguous. V shed 3 bases and J shed 2 bases, with 6 bases lying between them. This CDR3 is built from 13 residues. Germline V gene lookup returns CDR1 SGHVS and CDR2 FNYEAQ. CDR3 coding DNA: TGTGCCAGCAGCTTGGCTTACACAGATACGCAGTATTTT. Translating it yields CASSLAYTDTQYF.

This clonotype was detected only once. V gene TRBV10-3 combines with J gene TRBJ2-2; 7 bases match TRBD2. The CDR3 consists of 15 residues. From germline, CDR1 is ENHRY and CDR2 SYGVKD. The junction had 2 bases not matched to a gene; V was cut back by 2 bases and J by 2 bases. The CDR3: CAISETSANTGELFF. DNA of the CDR3: TGTGCCATCAGTGAGACTAGCGCTAACACCGGGGAGCTGTTTTTT.